This T cell receptor (beta chain) was recorded in a study of blood T cell repertoires in COVID-19. Study context: There were acute and convalescent COVID-19 samples, and they came from the United States, Italy and Spain. T cells, B-cell-depleted T cells, or PBMCs provided the cDNA or gDNA that served as material.

As handled by the study authors: Amplification of reference gene primers was used by the study to estimate nucleated cell counts. This table comes from immunoSEQ multiplex PCR, and its TCRdb copy is limited to in-frame clones, with some not included. V, J and clone size are taken as reported in that table, and D and trimming were inferred from the DNA itself. In the table there are nearly 90,000 clones, 60% to 80% of which are singletons. Germline V gene sequence: CDR1 LGHDT, CDR2 YNNKEL (reference sequence). The CDR3 is made up of 13 amino acids. Trimming cost V 4 bases and J 3 bases; bases outside gene matches: 2.

This TCR was sampled from a woman of 80 years or more with acute or convalescent COVID-19. This chain joins TRBV3-1 (or the pseudogene TRBV3-2) and TRBJ1-2; 7 bases match TRBD1. The sequenced sample was peripheral blood. This chain's CDR3 is CASSLGQDYGYTF. Written as DNA, the CDR3 is TGTGCCAGCAGCCTCGGACAGGACTATGGCTACACCTTC.